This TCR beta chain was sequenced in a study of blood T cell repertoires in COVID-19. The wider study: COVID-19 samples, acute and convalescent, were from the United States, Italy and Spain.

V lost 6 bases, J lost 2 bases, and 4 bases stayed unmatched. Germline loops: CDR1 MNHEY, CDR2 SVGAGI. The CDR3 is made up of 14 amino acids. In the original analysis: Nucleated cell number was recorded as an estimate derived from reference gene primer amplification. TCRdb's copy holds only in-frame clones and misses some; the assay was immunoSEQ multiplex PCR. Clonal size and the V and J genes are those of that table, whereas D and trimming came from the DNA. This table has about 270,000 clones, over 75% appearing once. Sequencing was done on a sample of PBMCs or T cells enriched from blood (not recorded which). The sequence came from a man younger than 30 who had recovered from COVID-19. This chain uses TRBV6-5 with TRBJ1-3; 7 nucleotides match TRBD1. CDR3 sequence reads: CASSRTGAGNTIYF. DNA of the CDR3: TGTGCCAGCAGCCGGACAGGAGCTGGAAACACCATATATTTT.